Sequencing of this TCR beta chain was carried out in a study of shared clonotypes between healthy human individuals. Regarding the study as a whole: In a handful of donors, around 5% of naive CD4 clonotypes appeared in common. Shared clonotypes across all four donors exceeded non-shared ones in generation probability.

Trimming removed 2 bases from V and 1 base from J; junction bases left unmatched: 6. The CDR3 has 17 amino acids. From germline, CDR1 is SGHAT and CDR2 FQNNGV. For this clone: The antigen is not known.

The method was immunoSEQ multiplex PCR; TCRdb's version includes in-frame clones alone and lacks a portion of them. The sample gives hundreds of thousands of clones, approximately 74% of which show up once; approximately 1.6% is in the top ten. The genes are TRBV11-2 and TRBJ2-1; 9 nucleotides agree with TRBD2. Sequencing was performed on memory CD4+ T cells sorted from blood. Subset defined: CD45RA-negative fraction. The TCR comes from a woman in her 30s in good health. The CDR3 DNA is TGTGCCAGCAGCTTAAGGCTAGCGGGACAGTCCTACAATGAGCAGTTCTTC. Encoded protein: CASSLRLAGQSYNEQFF. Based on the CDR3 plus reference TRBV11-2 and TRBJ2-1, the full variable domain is EAGVAQSPRYKIIEKRQSVAFWCNPISGHATLYWYQQILGQGPKLLIQFQNNGVVDDSQLPKDRFSAERLKGVDSTLKIQPAKLEDSAVYLCASSLRLAGQSYNEQFFGPGTRLTVL.